Following are 20 T cell receptor delta chains from one sample sequenced in a study of γδ T cells in repeated Plasmodium falciparum infection. TCRdb reanalyzed the multiplex PCR reads using CATT. The profile shows around 50,000 delta-chain clones, over 1.5% of them singletons. Flow sorting of PBMC yielded separate Vgamma9/Vdelta2+ and Vdelta2-negative gammadelta T cell populations for bulk repertoire analysis. Material: gamma-delta T cells from blood. The receptors were sampled from a pool of human donors (malaria-infected and uninfected, not separated).

This clone has only a few counts. TCRdb's entry gives the protein of a much larger clone, which mismatches this DNA's translation at residue 19, likely from a read error; the protein reported here is translated from the DNA. A V gene of TRDV1 was called, but no J gene was assigned; TRDD3 is the table's D call and was not checked against the DNA. Germline loops: CDR1 TSWWSYY, CDR2 QGS. The CDR3 extends over 20 amino acids. CDR3 nucleotide sequence: TGTGCTCTTGGGGAATGGCGACCCTACTGGGGGCTCAGGGGCACCAGACCCCTGACCTTT. Encoded protein: CALGEWRPYWGLRGTRPLTF.

Regarding this clone: A read error likely explains why the TCRdb protein, taken from a much larger clone, differs from this DNA's translation at residue 5; the protein shown is translated from the DNA. V and J are TRDV3 and TRDJ1; weak D call: TRDD3 (5 bases). Germline-derived CDR1 and CDR2 are TVYSNPD and GDNSRS (reference sequence). V lost 3 bases and J lost 10, with 24 bases in between. This CDR3 is 14 amino acids long. The DNA for the CDR3 is TGTGCCTTCCTAGGGAGGGCTGGGACGGGGGGACTCATCTTT. Amino acids: CAFLGRAGTGGLIF.

This clone was counted between two and nine times. The protein recorded in TCRdb matches a much larger clone and deviates from this DNA's translation at residue 15, suggesting a read error; the protein here is obtained by translating the DNA. This chain connects TRDV1 to TRDJ1; 8 bases are a match to TRDD2. The germline V gene has CDR1 TSWWSYY and CDR2 QGS. V lost 3 bases and J lost 3; bases outside the gene matches: 21. The CDR3 sequence is 20 residues long. The CDR3 DNA follows: TGTGCTCTTGGGGACCCACAATCTTCCTACCCTCACCCGTACCCCGATAAACTCATCTTT. Its protein product is CALGDPQSSYPHPYPDKLIF.

Ten or more counts support this clone. TCRdb records a much larger clone's protein for this DNA, with a difference at residue 12 that likely arises from a read error; the protein given is the translation of the DNA. The CDR3 spells CALGEPSSLGVRHTDKLIF. The CDR3, as DNA: TGTGCTCTTGGGGAGCCTAGTAGTCTGGGGGTCCGCCACACCGATAAACTCATCTTT. This sequence joins TRDV1 and TRDJ1; 7 bases are a match to TRDD3. This CDR3 has 19 amino acids. CDR1 TSWWSYY and CDR2 QGS come from the germline V gene. With V trimmed by 3 bases and J by 0 bases, 16 bases remained unmatched.

On this clone: A far larger clone differs by one base, so this is likely a read error. This CDR3 is also generated by other DNA sequences in the sample. CDR3 DNA: TGCGCTCTTGGGGAACAAGGACTTTACGGCGTACTGGGGGGAGGCGATAAACTCATCTTT. Encoded protein: CALGEQGLYGVLGGGDKLIF. The genes are TRDV1 and TRDJ1, with 8 bases fitting TRDD3. The CDR3 covers 20 residues. Germline loops: CDR1 TSWWSYY, CDR2 QGS.

Remarks on this clone: Translating this DNA gives a protein that differs at residue 11 from the TCRdb one, which belongs to a much larger clone; a read error is likely, and the protein shown is this translation. This sequence joins TRDV1 and TRDJ1, with D possibly called TRDD2 or TRDD3 (8 bases each). Germline V gene lookup returns CDR1 TSWWSYY and CDR2 QGS. CDR3 length: 25 amino acids. Trimming removed 2 bases from V and 1 base from J, with 41 bases in between. CDR3 nucleotides: TGTGCTCTTGGGGAAGGGGACTTCCTACGTGGCCCCTGGGGGAAGTCGACCCGAGGCACCGATAAACTCATCTTT. This encodes CALGEGDFLRGPWGKSTRGTDKLIF.

Details on this clone: Translating this DNA gives a protein that differs at residue 15 from the TCRdb one, which belongs to a much larger clone; a read error is likely, and the protein shown is this translation. The V gene is TRDV3, the J gene TRDJ1, with 13 bases matching TRDD3. This CDR3 has 28 amino acids. Germline CDR1 reads TVYSNPD; CDR2 reads GDNSRS (reference sequence). Unmatched junction bases numbered 43, after V lost 0 bases and J lost 3 bases. CDR3 protein: CAFRGLTGALPMAVFYPTGGYAPDKLIF. CDR3 coding DNA: TGTGCCTTTAGGGGCTTGACGGGTGCCCTACCAATGGCCGTTTTCTACCCTACTGGGGGATACGCCCCCGATAAACTCATCTTT. Variable domain in full (rest from reference TRDV3 and TRDJ1): CDKVTQSSPDQTVASGSEVVLLCTYDTVYSNPDLFWYRIRPDYSFQFVFYGDNSRSEGADFTQGRFSVKHILTQKAFHLVISPVRTEDSATYYCAFRGLTGALPMAVFYPTGGYAPDKLIFGKGTRVTVEP.

Many counts were recorded for this clone. CDR3 bases: TGTGCTCTTGGGGATGCTCACTTCCCCATACTGGGGGATACGCCCGATACCGATAAACTCATCTTT. Its protein product is CALGDAHFPILGDTPDTDKLIF. V and J are TRDV1 and TRDJ1, with 13 nucleotides matching TRDD3. The CDR3 covers 22 residues. The germline V gene has CDR1 TSWWSYY and CDR2 QGS. V lost 3 bases and J lost 2; bases outside the gene matches: 21.

Concerning this clone itself: TCRdb attributes to this sequence the protein of a much larger clone, which differs from the DNA translation at residue 18; a read error is likely, and the protein displayed is translated from the DNA. No call exists for the J gene, whereas the V gene is TRDV1; TRDD3, the table's D call, was not compared with the DNA. Germline CDR1 is TSWWSYY and CDR2 is QGS. This CDR3 is 20 amino acids long. CDR3 nucleotide sequence: TGTGCTCTTGGGGAACTTCCGAGTGTAAGGGGAGTGAGCTTGACAGCACAACCCTTCTTT. Protein sequence: CALGELPSVRGVSLTAQPFF.

This clone was seen many times. The TCRdb protein comes from a much larger clone and disagrees with this DNA's translation at residue 5, likely due to a read error; the protein given here is derived from the DNA. V usage is TRDV1 and J usage is TRDJ1; TRDD3 aligns across 9 bases. Per germline, CDR1 TSWWSYY and CDR2 QGS. V gave up 3 bases and J gave up 7 bases; unmatched junction bases: 27. The CDR3 runs to 21 residues. The CDR3 sequence: CALGDCSYPSVILGDRLKLIF. The CDR3 DNA follows: TGTGCTCTTGGGGACTGTTCCTACCCGTCCGTGATACTGGGGGACCGGCTTAAACTCATCTTT.

This clone counts as medium-sized. This CDR3 is also generated by other DNA sequences in the sample. The chain carries TRDV1 and TRDJ1, with D possibly TRDD2 on 6 matching bases. Germline V gene lookup returns CDR1 TSWWSYY and CDR2 QGS. Trimming pared 4 bases from V and 5 bases from J, leaving 26 bases between. The CDR3 is made up of 18 amino acids. This CDR3 reads CALGGTFPTWVLVDKLIF. The CDR3 DNA follows: TGTGCTCTTGGGGGCACCTTCCCCACTTGGGTCCTAGTGGATAAACTCATCTTT.

This clone was detected ten times or more. It may be a read error: a sequence one base away is much more abundant. The V and J genes are TRDV1 and TRDJ1; 11 nucleotides agree with TRDD3. This CDR3 is built from 17 residues. CDR1 TSWWSYY and CDR2 QGS come from the germline V gene. Trimming took 0 bases from V and 8 from J; bases not matched to a gene: 11. CDR3 loop: CALGELVLRAGGYKLIF. DNA for the CDR3: TGTGCTCTTGGGGAACTAGTCTTACGTGCTGGGGGATACAAACTCATCTTT.

This clone has more than one count but fewer than ten. The protein that TCRdb holds for this DNA derives from a much larger clone and differs from the translated DNA at residue 7, which likely indicates a read error; the protein shown here is translated from the DNA. The chain joins TRDV1 to TRDJ4, with TRDD3 identical over 10 bases. Germline trimming cut 2 bases from V and 6 bases from J; bases unmatched to any gene: 21. CDR3 length: 19 residues. Germline V lookup: CDR1 TSWWSYY, CDR2 QGS. The CDR3 is CALGEFRFLRTGGWVALIF. CDR3 coding DNA: TGTGCTCTTGGGGAATTTCGTTTCCTTCGTACTGGGGGATGGGTGGCCCTGATCTTT.

Note on this clone: TCRdb shows a much larger clone's protein in place of this DNA's translation, and the two differ at residue 16, likely through a read error; the protein shown is translated from the DNA. V and J are TRDV3 and TRDJ1; 12 bases align to TRDD3. No J gene was available from TCRdb, and it was assigned here by a germline match of the DNA. The CDR3 extends over 19 amino acids. The germline V gene has CDR1 TVYSNPD and CDR2 GDNSRS (reference sequence). CDR3 sequence reads: CASCKRGGWGIRGSDRLIF. The CDR3 nucleotides read TGTGCCTCATGTAAGCGGGGGGGCTGGGGGATACGTGGCTCCGATAGACTCATCTTT.

With respect to this clone: The protein TCRdb lists belongs to a much larger clone and differs from this DNA's translation at residue 9, which points to a read error; the protein shown is made from the DNA. The rearrangement joins TRDV1 to TRDJ1; TRDD3 might be the D (5 bases). No J gene was available from TCRdb, and it was assigned here by a germline match of the DNA. CDR3 length: 16 residues. Trimming took off 3 bases at V and 3 bases at J, with 17 bases between the two ends. Germline-derived CDR1 and CDR2 are TSWWSYY and QGS. CDR3 nucleotides: TGTGCTCTTGGGGATCTACTGCACGGGGGGGCCGATAAACTCATCTTT. Its protein is CALGDLLHGGADKLIF.

The table lists this clone with many counts. The TCRdb record carries a much larger clone's protein, which differs from this DNA's translation at residue 10; a read error is the likely cause, and the protein listed here is the DNA translation. J is TRDJ1 and V is TRDV1, with 12 bases matching TRDD3. From germline, CDR1 is TSWWSYY and CDR2 QGS. The CDR3 has 23 residues. Trimming at V came to 0 bases and at J to 0 bases, leaving 20 bases not matched to a gene. The CDR3 DNA sequence: TGTGCTCTTGGGGAACTGGGGCCTTCCTGCGACTGGGGGATACAAGGGAACACCGATAAACTCATCTTT. Protein sequence: CALGELGPSCDWGIQGNTDKLIF.

Concerning this clone: The mismatch at residue 16 between this DNA's translation and the TCRdb protein of a much larger clone likely reflects a read error; the protein shown is translated from the DNA. The V and J genes are TRDV3 and TRDJ1, with TRDD3 matching over 7 bases. No J segment appears in TCRdb, so it was assigned here by matching the sequence to germline. CDR3 length equals 24 residues. Unmatched junction bases numbered 36, after V lost 2 bases and J lost 0 bases. Per the germline V gene, CDR1 is TVYSNPD and CDR2 is GDNSRS (reference sequence). CDR3: CAFRKPKYVHYGGYGSTNTDKLIF. The CDR3 nucleotides are TGTGCCTTTCGGAAACCAAAATACGTTCATTATGGAGGATACGGTAGTACAAACACCGATAAACTCATCTTT.

This clone is labeled medium-sized. The sample has other DNA sequences that encode this CDR3 too. The V gene is TRDV1, the J gene TRDJ4, with 10 bases fitting TRDD3. V dropped 2 bases and J dropped 6; count of bases not matched to a gene: 21. Germline V gene data show CDR1 as TSWWSYY and CDR2 as QGS. CDR3 length: 19 residues. The CDR3 DNA is TGTGCTCTTGGGGAATTTCATTTCCTTCGTACTGGGGGATGGGTGGCCCTGATCTTT. This gives the protein CALGEFHFLRTGGWVALIF.

A note on this clone: TCRdb's protein for this DNA is that of a much larger clone and differs from the translation at residue 14, likely a read error; the protein shown is the DNA translation. The chain carries TRDV1 and TRDJ1, with D unclear. This CDR3 spans 19 amino acids. Between the trimmed V and J ends, which lost 3 bases and 4 bases, there was a span of 27 bases. Germline assignment: CDR1 TSWWSYY and CDR2 QGS. The CDR3 sequence is CALGDPGPPHPLCIDKLIF. The CDR3 DNA reads as TGTGCTCTTGGGGATCCGGGACCCCCACACCCCCTTTGCATCGATAAACTCATCTTT.

At least ten counts were recorded for this clone. A junction boundary mismatches the germline segment, possibly from a read error. Different DNA sequences within this sample yield the same CDR3. CDR3 nucleotide sequence: TGTGCCTGTGTGTGTATCTCCTGGGGGCCCCCTCACACCGATAAACTAATCTTT. Encoded protein: CACVCISWGPPHTDKLIF. This chain uses TRDV2 with TRDJ1, with 7 bases fitting TRDD3. Germline loops: CDR1 GEAIGNYY, CDR2 EKD. This CDR3 comprises 18 residues.